The clone carrying this T cell receptor (beta chain) was counted a few times. The data derive from a study of T-cell memory formation after mild COVID-19. TCRdb fed the 5' RACE reads into MiXCR, producing one record per CDR3 protein. The sample contains 500,000 to 650,000 distinct CDR3 sequences, less than 25% of which appear only once. The ends were cut back, 2 bases at V and 4 bases at J, with 6 bases in the middle. CDR1 is GTSNPN and CDR2 is SVGIG in the germline V gene (reference sequence). This CDR3 is built from 12 residues. J is TRBJ1-3 and V is TRBV30; D is possibly TRBD1 (5 bases). The origin of this receptor is an adult woman who had mild COVID-19 (a few samples of this study predate the infection). Cell type and time point are not known. The sample taken for sequencing was PBMCs or a T cell subset sorted from them (not recorded which). The CDR3 spells CAWSPGGNTIYF. The CDR3 DNA reads as TGTGCCTGGAGTCCAGGGGGAAACACCATATATTTT.